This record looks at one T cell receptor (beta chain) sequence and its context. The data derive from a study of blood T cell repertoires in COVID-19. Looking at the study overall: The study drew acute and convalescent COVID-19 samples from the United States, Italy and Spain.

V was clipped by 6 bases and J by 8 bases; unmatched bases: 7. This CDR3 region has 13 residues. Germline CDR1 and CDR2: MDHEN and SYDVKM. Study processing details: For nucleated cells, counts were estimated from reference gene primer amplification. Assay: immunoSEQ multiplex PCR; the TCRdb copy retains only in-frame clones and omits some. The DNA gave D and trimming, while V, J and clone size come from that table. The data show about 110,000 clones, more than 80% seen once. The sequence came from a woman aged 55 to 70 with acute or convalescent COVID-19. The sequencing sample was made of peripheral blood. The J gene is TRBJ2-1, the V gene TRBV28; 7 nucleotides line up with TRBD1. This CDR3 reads CASSTTGTHEQFF. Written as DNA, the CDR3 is TGTGCCAGCAGCACGACAGGGACCCATGAGCAGTTCTTC. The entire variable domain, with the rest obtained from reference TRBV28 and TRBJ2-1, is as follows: DVKVTQSSRYLVKRTGEKVFLECVQDMDHENMFWYRQDPGLGLRLIYFSYDVKMKEKGDIPEGYSVSREKKERFSLILESASTNQTSMYLCASSTTGTHEQFFGPGTRLTVL.